Listed here is a single T cell receptor beta chain. The antigen remains unidentified. The data belong to a study of blood T cells in healthy people across ages. The CDR3 covers 15 residues. Germline lookup yields CDR1 DFQATT and CDR2 SNEGSKA (reference sequence). V was pared by 0 bases and J by 3 bases, with 4 bases of the junction left unmatched. Primed by a sample-barcoded 5' primer and a J-beta primer mix, a second PCR proceeded for 7 to 11 cycles. MiXCR, run by TCRdb on the 5' RACE reads, gives a single entry per CDR3 protein. Here the sample spans approximately 850,000 distinct CDR3 sequences, more than 40% being singletons. Broader study findings: CMV infection status of these donors was not known. Age showed a roughly linear inverse relationship with TCR beta diversity per million T cells.

The TCR comes from a man between 60 and 70 years old in good health. Sequenced: blood. The gene calls are TRBV20-1 and TRBJ1-1; TRBD1 aligns across 10 bases. CDR3 region: CSARDVGQGDTEAFF. The CDR3 nucleotides are TGCAGTGCTAGAGATGTAGGACAGGGGGACACTGAAGCTTTCTTT.